The 18 T cell receptor beta chains presented below share a single source sample, sequenced in a study of T cells in Graves' hyperthyroidism and ophthalmopathy. Researchers amplified the TCR beta CDR3 regions from RNA transcripts. First-round RT-PCR of the TCR CDR3 relied on the HTBI primer set. MiXCR was run by TCRdb on the multiplex PCR reads, yielding one entry per CDR3 protein. The repertoire holds some 140,000 distinct CDR3 sequences, with approximately 20% as singletons. The sequenced material came from blood. The receptors originated from a woman aged 45-65 years with Graves' hyperthyroidism that later progressed to Graves' ophthalmopathy.

This rearrangement joins TRBV25-1 to TRBJ2-1, with D possibly being TRBD1 (5 bases). This CDR3 spans 14 amino acids. Germline V gene sequence: CDR1 MGHDK, CDR2 SYGVNS. V was cut by 3 bases and J by 5 bases, with 11 bases left in between. The CDR3 DNA reads as TGTGCCAGCAGTGATTGGACACCAAACAATGAGCAGTTCTTC. This encodes CASSDWTPNNEQFF. Supplemented by reference TRBV25-1 and TRBJ2-1, the full variable domain reads EADIYQTPRYLVIGTGKKITLECSQTMGHDKMYWYQQDPGMELHLIHYSYGVNSTEKGDLSSESTVSRIRTEHFPLTLESARPSHTSQYLCASSDWTPNNEQFFGPGTRLTVL.

This clonotype appeared many times. The chain combines TRBV28 with TRBJ1-1; 7 bases map to TRBD1. The V segment lost 5 bases and the J segment 7 bases; nucleotides outside the gene matches: 13. The V gene's germline CDR1 is MDHEN and CDR2 SYDVKM. The CDR3 is 15 residues long. CDR3 protein: CASSRPTGRANEAFF. The CDR3 nucleotides are TGTGCCAGCAGTCGACCGACAGGGAGGGCGAATGAAGCTTTCTTT.

The V call is TRBV19, the J call TRBJ2-1; D is undetermined. Germline CDR1 LNHDA, CDR2 SQIVND (reference sequence). The CDR3 is 11 amino acids. Trimming took off 4 bases at V and 8 bases at J, with 6 bases between the two ends. CDR3 in DNA: TGTGCCAGTAGTAGTAGGGATGAGCAGTTCTTC. As protein: CASSSRDEQFF.

The rearrangement uses TRBV20-1 and TRBJ2-7; TRBD2 aligns across 9 bases. The CDR3 sequence is 16 residues long. Looked up from germline, CDR1 is DFQATT and CDR2 is SNEGSKA (reference sequence). The junction had 12 bases not matched to a gene; V was cut back by 6 bases and J by 0 bases. The CDR3 spells CSAGGLAGRSSYEQYF. The CDR3 region has the DNA TGCAGTGCGGGGGGTCTAGCGGGACGTAGCTCCTACGAGCAGTACTTC.

In its sample, this clonotype was seen a few times. The V call is TRBV12-3 or TRBV12-4, the J call TRBJ1-5; no firm D call. CDR3 length: 15 residues. V was cut by 3 bases and J by 2 bases, with 11 bases left in between. The CDR3 DNA sequence: TGTGCCAGCAGTTTTTCGTCCCTCGGCAATCAGCCCCAGCATTTT. This gives the protein CASSFSSLGNQPQHF.

J is TRBJ2-7 and V is TRBV5-1; the D gene is possibly TRBD2 (5 bases). The CDR3 spans 15 residues. Germline-derived CDR1 and CDR2 are SGHRS and YFSETQ. V was shortened by 4 bases and J by 6 bases, with 20 bases between the two germline ends. CDR3 loop: CASSTAGIGSGEQYF. Written as DNA, the CDR3 is TGCGCCAGCAGCACCGCCGGGATAGGGTCAGGCGAGCAGTACTTC.

V and J are TRBV6-2 or TRBV6-3 and TRBJ1-6, with D possibly matching TRBD1 (5 bases). The V gene lost 4 bases and the J gene lost 9 bases, with 10 bases spanning the gap. Per germline, CDR1 MNHEY and CDR2 SVGEGT. The CDR3 contains 13 residues. The CDR3, as DNA: TGTGCCAGCAGTTTCCGGGGGTCTTCACCCCTCCACTTT. It codes for CASSFRGSSPLHF.

This clonotype was found many times. The V gene is TRBV28, the J gene TRBJ2-1, with 10 bases aligning to TRBD1. Germline values: CDR1 MDHEN, CDR2 SYDVKM. CDR3 length equals 15 residues. V lost 0 bases, J lost 7 bases, and 3 bases stayed unmatched. The CDR3 DNA is TGTGCCAGCAGTTTATGGGGGGACAGGGGAAATGAGCAGTTCTTC. Translating it yields CASSLWGDRGNEQFF.

This clonotype was counted ten times or more. The chain combines TRBV6-2 or TRBV6-3 with TRBJ2-7, with 13 bases aligning to TRBD2. V was clipped by 6 bases and J by 0 bases; unmatched bases: 2. CDR1 is MNHEY and CDR2 is SVGEGT in the germline V gene. The CDR3 covers 15 residues. The chain's CDR3 is CASRRTSGSSYEQYF. The CDR3 DNA follows: TGTGCCAGCAGACGGACTAGCGGGAGCTCCTACGAGCAGTACTTC.

This clonotype was observed many times. V is TRBV3-1 and J is TRBJ2-7; TRBD2 is a possible D gene (5 bases). Between the trimmed V and J ends, which lost 1 base and 6 bases, there was a span of 10 bases. Germline CDR1 is LGHDT and CDR2 is YNNKEL (reference sequence). CDR3 size: 13 residues. CDR3 region: CASSQAGNLEQYF. The CDR3 nucleotides are TGTGCCAGCAGCCAAGCCGGGAACCTCGAGCAGTACTTC.

This clonotype appeared many times. The J gene is TRBJ1-3, the V gene TRBV6-2 or TRBV6-3; D is uncertain. Trimming removed 6 bases from V and 5 bases from J, with 8 bases in between. Germline V gene data show CDR1 as MNHEY and CDR2 as SVGEGT. The CDR3 sequence is 12 residues long. In DNA form, the CDR3 reads TGTGCCAGCAGGCCCGGCCGAAACACCATATATTTT. This encodes CASRPGRNTIYF.

This clonotype was counted at least ten times. The CDR3 loop reads CSVEVDRASEQYF. In DNA, the CDR3 is TGCAGCGTTGAAGTCGACAGGGCTTCCGAGCAGTACTTC. The J gene is TRBJ2-7, the V gene TRBV29-1, with TRBD1 identical over 7 bases. V dropped 1 base and J dropped 6; count of bases not matched to a gene: 6. CDR1 is SQVTM and CDR2 is ANQGSEA in the germline V gene. The CDR3 has 13 amino acids.

This clonotype was seen only a few times. The V gene is TRBV6-1, the J gene TRBJ2-3, with 10 bases matching TRBD2. This CDR3 is 16 amino acids long. Trimming took 8 bases from V and 5 from J; bases not matched to a gene: 13. The germline V gene has CDR1 MNHNS and CDR2 SASEGT. The CDR3 here is CASHRASSGSVDTQYF. In DNA form, the CDR3 reads TGTGCCAGCCACAGGGCGTCTAGCGGGAGTGTAGATACGCAGTATTTT.

This rearrangement joins TRBV29-1 to TRBJ2-4; D not certain. CDR3 length: 13 residues. Germline V gene lookup returns CDR1 SQVTM and CDR2 ANQGSEA. Trimming shortened V by 7 bases and J by 1 base, and 11 bases separated the two germline ends. CDR3 protein: CSAGGLAKNIQYF. The CDR3 nucleotides read TGCAGCGCCGGTGGGCTGGCCAAAAACATTCAGTACTTC.

This clonotype was observed many times. This chain links TRBV28 with TRBJ1-2, with D perhaps matching TRBD1 (5 bases). The CDR3 totals 13 residues. The germline V gene has CDR1 MDHEN and CDR2 SYDVKM. V was cut by 8 bases and J by 4 bases, with 14 bases left in between. The CDR3 nucleotides are TGTGCCAGCGGCTCCCGGGACCCCTATGGCTACACCTTC. This gives the protein CASGSRDPYGYTF.

This chain joins TRBV12-3 or TRBV12-4 and TRBJ2-1; D gene uncertain. The CDR3 is made up of 13 amino acids. V was pared by 6 bases and J by 4 bases, with 10 bases between. DNA of the CDR3: TGTGCCAGCAGAGCCGATAGTTACAATGAGCAGTTCTTC. Its protein product is CASRADSYNEQFF.

Of note for this clonotype: Given the absence of the conserved phenylalanine or tryptophan at the CDR3 end, a read error is likely. The rearrangement joins TRBV7-9 to TRBJ2-1, with a tentative D call TRBD2 (6 bases). The germline CDR1 and CDR2 sequences are SEHNR and FQNEAQ (reference sequence). CDR3 length: 19 residues. V dropped 3 bases and J dropped 0 bases, with 21 bases sitting between them. CDR3 sequence (DNA): TGTGCCAGCAGCTTGCCCTTAGTGGCGGGAACGAGCTCCTACAATGAGCAGTTCTGC. Amino acids: CASSLPLVAGTSSYNEQFC.

This clonotype has more than one count but fewer than ten. V usage is TRBV28 and J usage is TRBJ1-5; D unresolved. The V end was cut by 2 bases, the J end by 8 bases, with 10 bases between. This CDR3 spans 13 amino acids. Germline CDR1 reads MDHEN; CDR2 reads SYDVKM. The CDR3 DNA sequence: TGTGCCAGCAGTTTAGAAGGGCAAAAGCCCCAGCATTTT. Translation gives CASSLEGQKPQHF.